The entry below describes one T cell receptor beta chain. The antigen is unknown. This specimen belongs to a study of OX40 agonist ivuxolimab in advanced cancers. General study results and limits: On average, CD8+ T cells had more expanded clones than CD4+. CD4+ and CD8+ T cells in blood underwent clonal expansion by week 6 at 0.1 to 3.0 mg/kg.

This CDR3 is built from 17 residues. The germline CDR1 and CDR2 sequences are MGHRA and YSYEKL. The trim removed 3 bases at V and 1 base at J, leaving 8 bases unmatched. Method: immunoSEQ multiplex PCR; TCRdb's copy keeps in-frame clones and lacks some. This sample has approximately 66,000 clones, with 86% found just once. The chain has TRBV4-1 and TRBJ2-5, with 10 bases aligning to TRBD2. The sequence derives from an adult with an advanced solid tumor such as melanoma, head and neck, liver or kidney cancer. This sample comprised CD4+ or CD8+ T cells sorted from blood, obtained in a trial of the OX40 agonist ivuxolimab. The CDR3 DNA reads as TGCGCCAGCAGCCAGCCCGGACTAGCGGAGTTCCAAGAGACCCAGTACTTC. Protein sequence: CASSQPGLAEFQETQYF.